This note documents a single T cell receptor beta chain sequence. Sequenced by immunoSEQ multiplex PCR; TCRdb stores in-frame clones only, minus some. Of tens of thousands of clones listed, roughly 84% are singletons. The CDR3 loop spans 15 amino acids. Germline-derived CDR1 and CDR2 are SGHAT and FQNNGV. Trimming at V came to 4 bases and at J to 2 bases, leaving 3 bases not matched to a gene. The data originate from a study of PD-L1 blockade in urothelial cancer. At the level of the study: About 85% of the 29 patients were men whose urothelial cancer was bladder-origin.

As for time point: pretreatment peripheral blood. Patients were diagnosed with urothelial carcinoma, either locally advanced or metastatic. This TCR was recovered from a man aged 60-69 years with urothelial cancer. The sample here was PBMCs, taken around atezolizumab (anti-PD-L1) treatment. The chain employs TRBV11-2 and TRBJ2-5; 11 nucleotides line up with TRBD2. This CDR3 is CASSSRLAGQETQYF. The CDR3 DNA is TGTGCCAGCAGCTCCAGACTAGCGGGGCAAGAGACCCAGTACTTC.